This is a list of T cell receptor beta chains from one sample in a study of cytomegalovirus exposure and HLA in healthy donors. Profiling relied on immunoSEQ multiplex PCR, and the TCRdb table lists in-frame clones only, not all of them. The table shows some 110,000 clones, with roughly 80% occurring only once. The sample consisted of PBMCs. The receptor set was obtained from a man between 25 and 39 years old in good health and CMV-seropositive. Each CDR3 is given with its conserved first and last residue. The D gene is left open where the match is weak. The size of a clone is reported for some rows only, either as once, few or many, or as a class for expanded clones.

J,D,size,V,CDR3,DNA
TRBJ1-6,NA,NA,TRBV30,CAWSGRIHSPLHF,TGTGCCTGGAGTGGGAGAATACATTCACCCCTCCACTTT
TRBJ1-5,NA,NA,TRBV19,CASSIRAGPSNQPQHF,TGTGCCAGTAGTATCAGGGCAGGACCTAGCAATCAGCCCCAGCATTTT
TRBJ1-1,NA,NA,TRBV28,CASSWLTVNTEAFF,TGTGCCAGCAGTTGGTTGACAGTGAACACTGAAGCTTTCTTT
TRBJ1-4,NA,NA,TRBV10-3,CASQSDTGKLFF,TGTGCCAGCCAATCCGATACAGGAAAACTGTTTTTT
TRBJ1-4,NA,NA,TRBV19,CASSDYREKLFF,TGTGCCAGTAGTGATTACAGGGAAAAACTGTTTTTT
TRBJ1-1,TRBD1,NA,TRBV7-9,CASSLASRGTNTEAFF,TGTGCCAGCAGCTTAGCTAGCAGGGGGACGAACACTGAAGCTTTCTTT
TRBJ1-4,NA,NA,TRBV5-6,CASSPPGSEKLFF,TGTGCCAGCAGCCCCCCCGGGAGCGAAAAACTGTTTTTT
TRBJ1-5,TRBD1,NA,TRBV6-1,CASSSRDRNQPQHF,TGTGCCAGCAGTTCCCGGGACAGGAATCAGCCCCAGCATTTT
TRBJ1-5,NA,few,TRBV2,CASSAEAVPQQPQHF,TGTGCCAGCAGTGCTGAAGCGGTCCCACAGCAGCCCCAGCATTTT
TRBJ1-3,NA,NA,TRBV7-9,CASSLRVISSGNTIYF,TGTGCCAGCAGCTTACGCGTTATTAGCTCTGGAAACACCATATATTTT
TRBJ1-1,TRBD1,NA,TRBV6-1,CASSVDRATEAFF,TGTGCCAGCAGTGTGGACAGGGCCACTGAAGCTTTCTTT
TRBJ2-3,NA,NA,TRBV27,CASSDRYTDTQYF,TGTGCCAGCTCGGACAGATACACAGATACGCAGTATTTT
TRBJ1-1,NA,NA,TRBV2,CASSYVNTEAFF,TGTGCCAGCAGCTATGTTAACACTGAAGCTTTCTTT
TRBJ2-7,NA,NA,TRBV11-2,CASSLTTLRHQYF,TGTGCCAGCAGCCTGACTACGCTCCGTCATCAGTACTTC
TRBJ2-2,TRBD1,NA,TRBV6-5,CASSPSDRAAGELFF,TGTGCCAGCAGTCCCTCTGACAGGGCTGCCGGGGAGCTGTTTTTT
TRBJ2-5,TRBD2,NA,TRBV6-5,CASSYSRGSETQYF,TGTGCCAGCAGTTACTCGCGGGGGTCGGAGACCCAGTACTTC
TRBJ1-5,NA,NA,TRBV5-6,CASSPGHQAGSNQPQHF,TGTGCCAGCAGCCCTGGACATCAGGCGGGGAGCAATCAGCCCCAGCATTTT
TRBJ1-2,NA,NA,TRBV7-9,CASSYRVIGYTF,TGTGCCAGCAGCTACCGAGTGATCGGCTACACCTTC
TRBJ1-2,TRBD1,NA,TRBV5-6,CAGSSGGYYGYTF,TGTGCCGGGAGTTCAGGGGGGTACTATGGCTACACCTTC
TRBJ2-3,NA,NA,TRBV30,CAWSPPRDTQYF,TGTGCCTGGAGCCCCCCGCGGGATACGCAGTATTTT
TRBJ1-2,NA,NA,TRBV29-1,CSVEIEEGLGGYTF,TGCAGCGTTGAAATCGAGGAGGGATTAGGGGGCTACACCTTC
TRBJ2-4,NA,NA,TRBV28,CASGALAKNIQYF,TGTGCCAGCGGGGCTCTAGCCAAAAACATTCAGTACTTC
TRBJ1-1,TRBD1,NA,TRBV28,CATHRGRSTEAFF,TGTGCTACGCACAGGGGCCGATCCACTGAAGCTTTCTTT
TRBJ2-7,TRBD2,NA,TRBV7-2,CASSLRTSGSYEQYF,TGTGCCAGCAGCCTTCGGACTAGCGGTTCCTACGAGCAGTACTTC
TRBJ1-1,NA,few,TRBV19,CASSISRDTEAFF,TGTGCCAGTAGTATTTCCAGGGACACTGAAGCTTTCTTT
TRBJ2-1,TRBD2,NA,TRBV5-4,CASSLRSSGSYEQFF,TGTGCCAGCAGCTTGAGGTCTAGCGGGTCCTATGAGCAGTTCTTC